The 13 T cell receptor beta chains given below trace back to one sample, sequenced in a study of post-analysis software for immune sequencing data. Study conclusions and caveats: In patients, TRBV5-6, TRBV5-1 and TRBV20-1 belonged to five TRBV segments found more frequently than in controls.

What these receptors recognize is not known. Carried by the TCR beta cDNA libraries were unique molecular identifiers. TCRdb itself ran the PCR reads through MiXCR, one entry per CDR3 protein. This table holds approximately 630,000 distinct CDR3 sequences, approximately 59% found once. What was sequenced was blood. The receptors originated from a girl aged 2-10 years with multiple sclerosis.

The CDR3 loop is CSARVLFYEQFF. Written as DNA, the CDR3 is TGCAGTGCTAGAGTCTTGTTCTATGAGCAGTTCTTC. V gene TRBV20-1 combines with J gene TRBJ2-1; D call uncertain. CDR1 is DFQATT, CDR2 SNEGSKA, per germline (reference sequence). V was clipped by 1 base and J by 8 bases, with 9 bases between them. The CDR3 runs to 12 residues.

The chain uses TRBV29-1 and TRBJ2-7, with D maybe TRBD2 (6 bases). The J call may be mistaken, given a closer DNA end match to TRBJ2-5. CDR1 SQVTM and CDR2 ANQGSEA come from the germline V gene. This CDR3 is 13 amino acids long. The CDR3 nucleotides read TGCAGCGTCCCCTCGGGGGTCGGGGAGACCCAGTACTTC. This sequence encodes CSVPSGVGETQYF.

This clonotype was picked up one time. V usage is TRBV11-2 and J usage is TRBJ2-5; D call uncertain. This CDR3 has 14 residues. Trimming cost V 4 bases and J 1 base, with 10 bases left between them. Germline V gene data show CDR1 as SGHAT and CDR2 as FQNNGV. Here the CDR3 DNA reads TGTGCCAGCAGCTCGACACTAACCCAAGAGACCCAGTACTTC. Translated: CASSSTLTQETQYF.

This clonotype was seen a handful of times. V is TRBV20-1 and J is TRBJ2-5, with D tentatively TRBD1 (6 bases). V was shortened by 0 bases and J by 4 bases, with 12 bases between the two germline ends. The CDR3 has 14 amino acids. CDR1 and CDR2 (germline): DFQATT, SNEGSKA (reference sequence). CDR3 bases: TGCAGTGCTAGAGATGGCGGCAGGGGAGAGACCCAGTACTTC. This codes for CSARDGGRGETQYF.

This clonotype has more than one count but fewer than ten. The chain carries TRBV10-3 and TRBJ2-7; 9 nucleotides agree with TRBD2. Unmatched junction bases numbered 8, after V lost 2 bases and J lost 6 bases. The V gene's germline CDR1 is ENHRY and CDR2 SYGVKD. The CDR3 extends over 15 amino acids. CDR3 in amino acids: CAISEALAGSTEQYF. The CDR3 DNA reads TGTGCCATCAGTGAGGCGCTAGCGGGGTCTACCGAGCAGTACTTC.

The CDR3 is CASSWTSPYNEQFF. The CDR3 coding sequence is TGTGCCAGCAGTTGGACAAGTCCCTACAATGAGCAGTTCTTC. V usage is TRBV12-3 or TRBV12-4 and J usage is TRBJ2-1; the D gene is possibly TRBD1 (5 bases). Trimming pared 4 bases from V and 2 bases from J, leaving 9 bases between. The length of the CDR3 is 14 residues.

This clonotype was seen a handful of times. This chain links TRBV7-2 with TRBJ2-3, with TRBD2 identical over 10 bases. Germline lookup yields CDR1 SGHTA and CDR2 FQGNSA. The CDR3 loop spans 16 amino acids. V shed 6 bases, J shed 6 bases, and the junction held 12 bases outside the gene matches. The CDR3 is CASRLIPGLASDTQYF. As DNA, the CDR3 is TGTGCCAGCAGATTAATACCGGGACTAGCGTCTGATACGCAGTATTTT.

V is TRBV2 and J is TRBJ2-1, with D tentatively TRBD2 (6 bases). Trimming took 6 bases from V and 5 from J, leaving 20 bases between them. The CDR3 extends over 16 amino acids. Germline lookup yields CDR1 SNHLY and CDR2 FYNNEI. CDR3 nucleotide sequence: TGTGCCAGCAGCCCCCGGGGAGCGGGTGGGGACAATGAGCAGTTCTTC. Its protein product is CASSPRGAGGDNEQFF.

The V call is TRBV4-3, the J call TRBJ1-5; 7 bases line up with TRBD1. The length of the CDR3 is 13 residues. CDR1 LGHNA and CDR2 YSLEER come from the germline V gene. The ends lost 0 bases at V and 7 bases at J; junction bases unmatched: 0. CDR3 sequence: CASSQETGQPQHF. Here the CDR3 DNA reads TGCGCCAGCAGCCAAGAGACAGGGCAGCCCCAGCATTTT.

The chain uses TRBV29-1 and TRBJ1-4; the D gene is possibly TRBD1 (5 bases). With 7 bases removed from V and 7 bases from J, the gap between germline ends came to 16 bases. CDR1 SQVTM and CDR2 ANQGSEA come from the germline V gene. The CDR3 runs 13 residues. The CDR3 reads CSAERSGTEKLFF. The CDR3 DNA sequence: TGCAGCGCTGAGCGTTCGGGGACTGAAAAACTGTTTTTT.

The rearrangement joins TRBV7-2 to TRBJ2-2; D call uncertain. Trimming stripped 5 bases from V and 6 bases from J, with 10 bases between. The CDR3 runs to 13 residues. Germline V lookup: CDR1 SGHTA, CDR2 FQGNSA. CDR3 DNA: TGTGCCAGCAGCCCCATTCGATCCGGGGAGCTGTTTTTT. Its protein is CASSPIRSGELFF. Full variable domain (rest looked up from reference TRBV7-2 and TRBJ2-2): GAGVSQSPSNKVTEKGKDVELRCDPISGHTALYWYRQSLGQGLEFLIYFQGNSAPDKSGLPSDRFSAERTGGSVSTLTIQRTQQEDSAVYLCASSPIRSGELFFGEGSRLTVL.

This clonotype was detected only a few times. This sequence joins TRBV20-1 and TRBJ2-6, with TRBD2 as a possible D gene (5 bases). The germline V and J ends were trimmed by 5 bases and 3 bases, with 14 bases remaining between them. Germline V lookup: CDR1 DFQATT, CDR2 SNEGSKA (reference sequence). This CDR3 contains 15 residues. The CDR3 is CSASMGSGGANVLTF. DNA for the CDR3: TGCAGTGCTTCAATGGGGAGTGGTGGGGCCAACGTCCTGACTTTC.

This sequence joins TRBV20-1 and TRBJ2-5; D might be TRBD1 (7 bases). V lost 4 bases to trimming and J lost 4 bases, with 19 bases between them. CDR1 is DFQATT and CDR2 is SNEGSKA in the germline V gene (reference sequence). The CDR3 runs to 15 residues. The CDR3 DNA sequence: TGCAGTGCTACCCTCCTACGACAGGGAGGAGAGACCCAGTACTTC. Its translation: CSATLLRQGGETQYF.